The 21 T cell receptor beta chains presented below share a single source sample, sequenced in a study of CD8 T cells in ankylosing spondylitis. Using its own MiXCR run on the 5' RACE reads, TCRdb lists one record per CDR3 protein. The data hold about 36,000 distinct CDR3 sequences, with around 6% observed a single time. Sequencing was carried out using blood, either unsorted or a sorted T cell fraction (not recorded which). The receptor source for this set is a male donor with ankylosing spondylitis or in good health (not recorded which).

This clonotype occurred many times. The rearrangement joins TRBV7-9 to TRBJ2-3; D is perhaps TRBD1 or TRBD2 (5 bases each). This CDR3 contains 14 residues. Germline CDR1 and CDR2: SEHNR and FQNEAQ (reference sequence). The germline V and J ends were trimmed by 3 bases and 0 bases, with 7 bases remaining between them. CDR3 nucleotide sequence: TGTGCCAGCAGCTTCAGGGACAGCACAGATACGCAGTATTTT. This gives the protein CASSFRDSTDTQYF.

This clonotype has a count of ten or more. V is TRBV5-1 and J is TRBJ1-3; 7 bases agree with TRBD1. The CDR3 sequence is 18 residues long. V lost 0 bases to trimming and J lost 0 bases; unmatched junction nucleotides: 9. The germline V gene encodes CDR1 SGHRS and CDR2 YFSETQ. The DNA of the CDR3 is TGCGCCAGCAGCTTGGAGATTGGACAGGCCATCTCTGGAAACACCATATATTTT. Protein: CASSLEIGQAISGNTIYF.

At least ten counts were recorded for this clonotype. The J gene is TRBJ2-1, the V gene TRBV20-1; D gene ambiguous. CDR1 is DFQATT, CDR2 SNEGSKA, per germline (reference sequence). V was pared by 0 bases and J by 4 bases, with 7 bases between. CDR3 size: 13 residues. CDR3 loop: CSARDLGYNEQFF. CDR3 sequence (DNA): TGCAGTGCTAGAGATCTGGGATACAATGAGCAGTTCTTC.

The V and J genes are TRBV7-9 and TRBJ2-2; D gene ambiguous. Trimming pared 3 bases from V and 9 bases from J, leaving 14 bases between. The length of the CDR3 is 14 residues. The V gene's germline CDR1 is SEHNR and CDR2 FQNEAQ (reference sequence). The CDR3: CASSFGLICWELFF. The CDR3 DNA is TGTGCCAGCAGCTTTGGGCTGATCTGCTGGGAGCTGTTTTTT.

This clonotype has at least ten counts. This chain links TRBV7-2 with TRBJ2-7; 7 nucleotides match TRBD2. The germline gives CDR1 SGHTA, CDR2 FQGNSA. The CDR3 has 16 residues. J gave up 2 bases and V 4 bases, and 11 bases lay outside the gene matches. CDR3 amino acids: CASSSPGTNPPYEQYF. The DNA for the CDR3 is TGTGCCAGCAGCTCTCCCGGGACTAACCCCCCCTACGAGCAGTACTTC.

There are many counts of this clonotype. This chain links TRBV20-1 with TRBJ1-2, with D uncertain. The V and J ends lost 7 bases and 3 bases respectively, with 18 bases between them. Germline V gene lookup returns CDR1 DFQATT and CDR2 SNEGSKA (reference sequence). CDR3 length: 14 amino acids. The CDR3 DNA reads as TGCAGTGGTACTGGCGCGACGGGAGACTATGGCTACACCTTC. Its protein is CSGTGATGDYGYTF.

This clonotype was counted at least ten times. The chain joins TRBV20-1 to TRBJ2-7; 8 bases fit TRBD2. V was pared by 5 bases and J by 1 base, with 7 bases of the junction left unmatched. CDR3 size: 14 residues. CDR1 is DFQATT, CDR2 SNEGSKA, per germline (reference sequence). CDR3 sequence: CSAPPSGGSYEQYF. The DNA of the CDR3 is TGCAGTGCTCCGCCGAGCGGGGGTTCCTACGAGCAGTACTTC.

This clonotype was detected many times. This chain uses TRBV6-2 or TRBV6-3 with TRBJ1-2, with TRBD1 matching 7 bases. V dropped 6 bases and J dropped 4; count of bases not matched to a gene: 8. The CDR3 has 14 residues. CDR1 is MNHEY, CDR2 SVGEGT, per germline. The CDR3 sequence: CASSRTGEGYGYTF. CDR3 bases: TGTGCCAGCAGCCGGACAGGAGAGGGCTATGGCTACACCTTC.

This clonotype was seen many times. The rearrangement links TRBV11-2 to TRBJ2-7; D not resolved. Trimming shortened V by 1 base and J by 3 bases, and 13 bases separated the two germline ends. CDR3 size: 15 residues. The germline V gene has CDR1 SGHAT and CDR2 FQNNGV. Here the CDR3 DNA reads TGTGCCAGCAGCTTAGGTCCCGGTTTCCTCTACGAGCAGTACTTC. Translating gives CASSLGPGFLYEQYF.

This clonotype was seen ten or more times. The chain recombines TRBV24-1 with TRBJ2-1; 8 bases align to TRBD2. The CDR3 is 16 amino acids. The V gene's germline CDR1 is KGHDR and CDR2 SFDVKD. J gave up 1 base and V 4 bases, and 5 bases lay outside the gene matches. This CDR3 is CATSEGSGSSYNEQFF. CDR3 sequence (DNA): TGTGCCACCAGTGAAGGCAGCGGGAGTTCCTACAATGAGCAGTTCTTC.

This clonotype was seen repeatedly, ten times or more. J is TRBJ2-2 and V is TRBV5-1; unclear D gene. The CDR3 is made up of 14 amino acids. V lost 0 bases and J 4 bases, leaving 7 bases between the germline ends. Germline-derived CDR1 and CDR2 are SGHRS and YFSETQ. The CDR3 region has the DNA TGCGCCAGCAGCTTGGGAGAGACCACCGGGGAGCTGTTTTTT. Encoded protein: CASSLGETTGELFF.

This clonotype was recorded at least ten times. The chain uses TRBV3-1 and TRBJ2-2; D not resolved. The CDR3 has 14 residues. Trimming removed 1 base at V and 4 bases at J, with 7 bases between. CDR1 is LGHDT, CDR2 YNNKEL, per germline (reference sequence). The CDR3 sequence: CASSQVSPTGELFF. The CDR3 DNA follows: TGTGCCAGCAGCCAAGTAAGCCCCACCGGGGAGCTGTTTTTT.

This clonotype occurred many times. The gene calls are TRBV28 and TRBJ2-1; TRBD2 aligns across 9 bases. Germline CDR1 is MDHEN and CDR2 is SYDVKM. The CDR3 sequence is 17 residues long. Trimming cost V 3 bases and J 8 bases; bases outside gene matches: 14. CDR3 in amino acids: CASSFLGTSKILHEQFF. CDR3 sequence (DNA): TGTGCCAGCAGTTTCCTGGGGACTAGCAAAATACTCCATGAGCAGTTCTTC.

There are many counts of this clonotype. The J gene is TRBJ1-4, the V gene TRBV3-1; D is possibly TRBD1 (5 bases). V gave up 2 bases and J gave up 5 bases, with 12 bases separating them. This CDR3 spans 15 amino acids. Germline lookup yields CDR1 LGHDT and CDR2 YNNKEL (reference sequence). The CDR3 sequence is CASSQRDSANEKLFF. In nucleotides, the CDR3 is TGTGCCAGCAGCCAACGGGACTCGGCAAATGAAAAACTGTTTTTT.

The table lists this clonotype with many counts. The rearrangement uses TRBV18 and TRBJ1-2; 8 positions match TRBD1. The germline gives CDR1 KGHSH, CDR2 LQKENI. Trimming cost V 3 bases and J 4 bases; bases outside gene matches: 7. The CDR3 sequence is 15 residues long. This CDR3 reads CASSPTGGSGYGYTF. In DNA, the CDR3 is TGTGCCAGCTCACCCACAGGGGGGAGTGGCTATGGCTACACCTTC.

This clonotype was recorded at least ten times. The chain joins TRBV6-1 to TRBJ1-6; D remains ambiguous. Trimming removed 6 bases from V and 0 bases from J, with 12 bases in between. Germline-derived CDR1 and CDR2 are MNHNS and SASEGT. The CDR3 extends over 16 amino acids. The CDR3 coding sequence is TGTGCCAGCAGCTCTCCCGGAGACTCCTATAATTCACCCCTCCACTTT. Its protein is CASSSPGDSYNSPLHF.

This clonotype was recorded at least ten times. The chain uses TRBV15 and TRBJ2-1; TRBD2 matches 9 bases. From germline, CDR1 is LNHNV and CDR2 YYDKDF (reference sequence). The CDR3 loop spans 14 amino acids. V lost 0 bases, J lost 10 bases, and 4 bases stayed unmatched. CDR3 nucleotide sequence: TGTGCCACCAGCAGAGATCTGCTAGCGGGAGAGCAGTTCTTC. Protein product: CATSRDLLAGEQFF.

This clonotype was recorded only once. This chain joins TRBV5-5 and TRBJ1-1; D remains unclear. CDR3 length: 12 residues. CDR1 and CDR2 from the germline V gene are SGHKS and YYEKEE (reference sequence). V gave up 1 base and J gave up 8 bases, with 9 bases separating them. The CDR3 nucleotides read TGTGCCAGCAGCTTGACGATTTTCGAAGCTTTCTTT. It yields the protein CASSLTIFEAFF. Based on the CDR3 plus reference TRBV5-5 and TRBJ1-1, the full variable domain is DAGVTQSPTHLIKTRGQQVTLRCSPISGHKSVSWYQQVLGQGPQFIFQYYEKEERGRGNFPDRFSARQFPNYSSELNVNALLLGDSALYLCASSLTIFEAFFGQGTRLTVV.

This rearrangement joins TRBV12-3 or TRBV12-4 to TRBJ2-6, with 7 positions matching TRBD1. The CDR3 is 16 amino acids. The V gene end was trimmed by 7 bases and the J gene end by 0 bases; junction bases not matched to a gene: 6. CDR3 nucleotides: TGTGCCAGCACCGCGACAGGGACCTCTGGGGCCAACGTCCTGACTTTC. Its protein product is CASTATGTSGANVLTF.

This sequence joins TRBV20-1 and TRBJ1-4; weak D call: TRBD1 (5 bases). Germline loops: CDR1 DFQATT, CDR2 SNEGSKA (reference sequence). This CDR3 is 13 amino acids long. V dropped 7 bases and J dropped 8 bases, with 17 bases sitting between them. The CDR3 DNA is TGCAGTGTCCCGTCCAGGGTGGACGAAAAACTGTTTTTT. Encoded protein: CSVPSRVDEKLFF.

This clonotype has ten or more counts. The CDR3 bases are TGTGCCAGCAGCTTAGCGAGGAGTTTGACCTACAATGAGCAGTTCTTC. This translates into CASSLARSLTYNEQFF. The J gene is TRBJ2-1, the V gene TRBV7-9; no firm D call. The CDR3 consists of 16 residues. Trimming removed 0 bases from V and 2 bases from J, with 11 bases in between. The germline gives CDR1 SEHNR, CDR2 FQNEAQ (reference sequence).